These 32 T cell receptor beta chains originate from one sample sequenced in a study of blood T cells in healthy people across ages. Through a sample-barcoded 5' primer and a J-beta primer mix, a second PCR was run for roughly 7 to 12 cycles. TCRdb passed the 5' RACE reads through MiXCR, listing each CDR3 protein once. This table holds about 1.5 million distinct CDR3 sequences, 35% to 45% found once. Sequenced input: blood. The receptors stem from a woman younger than 30 in good health.

The rearrangement joins TRBV7-9 to TRBJ2-5; D unclear. The last part of the DNA fits TRBJ2-7 better; the J call may be wrong. CDR1 and CDR2 from the germline V gene are SEHNR and FQNEAQ (reference sequence). This CDR3 is built from 13 residues. CDR3 in amino acids: CASSPARAHEQYF. The CDR3 region has the DNA TGTGCCAGCAGCCCCGCTAGGGCCCACGAGCAGTACTTC.

In this sample, this clonotype turned up once. The genes are TRBV29-1 and TRBJ2-2, with D possibly being TRBD2 (6 bases). The CDR3 is 15 amino acids. The germline CDR1 and CDR2 sequences are SQVTM and ANQGSEA. Trimming removed 2 bases at V and 0 bases at J, with 10 bases between. CDR3 region: CSVELSGPNTGELFF. The CDR3 DNA reads as TGCAGCGTTGAACTGAGCGGGCCGAACACCGGGGAGCTGTTTTTT.

The V gene is TRBV11-2, the J gene TRBJ2-7, with D uncertain. Germline V gene lookup returns CDR1 SGHAT and CDR2 FQNNGV. The CDR3 sequence is 12 residues long. Trimming removed 3 bases from V and 9 bases from J, with 12 bases in between. The CDR3 DNA reads TGTGCCAGCAGCTTGGGCAGGAACGCGCAGTACTTC. This sequence encodes CASSLGRNAQYF. The whole variable domain, filled in from reference TRBV11-2 and TRBJ2-7, reads EAGVAQSPRYKIIEKRQSVAFWCNPISGHATLYWYQQILGQGPKLLIQFQNNGVVDDSQLPKDRFSAERLKGVDSTLKIQPAKLEDSAVYLCASSLGRNAQYFGPGTRLTVT.

The chain carries TRBV14 and TRBJ2-7; D call uncertain. The CDR3 runs to 16 residues. V gave up 0 bases and J gave up 7 bases, with 19 bases separating them. Germline V gene data show CDR1 as SGHDN and CDR2 as FVKESK. The DNA of the CDR3 is TGTGCCAGCAGCCAAGAGCTGGTCTTCGGCTACAATGAGCAGTACTTC. Translating gives CASSQELVFGYNEQYF.

V gene TRBV7-8 combines with J gene TRBJ1-6, with 10 bases lining up with TRBD1. This CDR3 spans 14 amino acids. V shed 11 bases, J shed 3 bases, and the junction held 4 bases outside the gene matches. The V gene's germline CDR1 is SGHVS and CDR2 FQNEAQ. CDR3: CASTGGRYNSPLHF. The CDR3 region has the DNA TGTGCCTCGACAGGGGGCCGCTATAATTCACCCCTCCACTTT.

As concerns this clonotype: This could be a read error, since a much larger clone is one nucleotide away. This chain uses TRBV6-1 with TRBJ1-2, with D possibly matching TRBD1 (5 bases). Germline V lookup: CDR1 MNHNS, CDR2 SASEGT. CDR3 size: 13 residues. Trimming removed 9 bases at V and 4 bases at J, with 15 bases between. For the CDR3, the DNA is TGTGCCAGTAGCGTCAGGGTCGTCTATGGCTACACCTTC. Its translation: CASSVRVVYGYTF.

Notes on this clonotype: At one end, the junction sequence differs from germline, possibly due to a read error. This chain's CDR3 is CAISERVGINHGYTF. The CDR3 coding sequence is TGTGCCATCAGTGAGAGGGTTGGTATTAACCATGGCTACACCTTC. The genes are TRBV10-3 and TRBJ1-2; no clear D. Per germline, CDR1 ENHRY and CDR2 SYGVKD. This CDR3 is 15 amino acids long.

The chain employs TRBV29-1 and TRBJ2-5; 9 bases are a match to TRBD1. The J call may be in error: the DNA end matches TRBJ2-7 better. In germline, CDR1 is SQVTM, CDR2 ANQGSEA. This CDR3 spans 15 amino acids. This CDR3 is CSVEVPSGQGYEQYF. Written as DNA, the CDR3 is TGCAGCGTTGAAGTTCCCTCGGGACAGGGCTACGAGCAGTACTTC.

The chain recombines TRBV5-5 with TRBJ2-7, with a tentative D call TRBD2 (6 bases). Trimming shortened V by 2 bases and J by 0 bases, and 9 bases separated the two germline ends. This CDR3 has 14 amino acids. Germline values: CDR1 SGHKS, CDR2 YYEKEE (reference sequence). The CDR3 region is CASSFGTDSYEQYF. Here the CDR3 DNA reads TGTGCCAGCAGCTTCGGGACTGACTCCTACGAGCAGTACTTC.

This rearrangement joins TRBV20-1 to TRBJ1-2, with no clear D. The V gene's germline CDR1 is DFQATT and CDR2 SNEGSKA (reference sequence). V was shortened by 7 bases and J by 7 bases, with 16 bases between the two germline ends. The CDR3 sequence is 12 residues long. CDR3 in amino acids: CSVSARDGGYTF. The DNA of the CDR3 is TGCAGTGTCAGCGCCCGGGATGGTGGCTACACCTTC.

This chain uses TRBV28 with TRBJ2-7; 11 bases align to TRBD2. This CDR3 is built from 18 residues. V lost 4 bases and J lost 3; bases outside the gene matches: 14. Looked up from germline, CDR1 is MDHEN and CDR2 is SYDVKM. This chain's CDR3 is CASSSTSGSKLGGYEQYF. The CDR3 DNA sequence: TGTGCCAGCAGTTCTACTAGCGGGAGCAAGCTGGGTGGCTACGAGCAGTACTTC.

The rearrangement uses TRBV7-2 and TRBJ2-7; perhaps D is TRBD1 or TRBD2 (6 bases each). This CDR3 contains 14 residues. Germline-derived CDR1 and CDR2 are SGHTA and FQGNSA. V shed 0 bases and J shed 5 bases, with 11 bases lying between them. The CDR3 loop is CASSLASGANEQYF. The CDR3 region has the DNA TGTGCCAGCAGCTTAGCGTCGGGGGCCAACGAGCAGTACTTC.

The chain couples TRBV6-5 to TRBJ1-6; no firm D call. Germline CDR1 reads MNHEY; CDR2 reads SVGAGI. V was trimmed by 2 bases and J by 7 bases, leaving 9 bases between them. This CDR3 has 14 amino acids. The CDR3 bases are TGTGCCAGCAGTTACGAAAGGGTCAATTCACCCCTCCACTTT. This codes for CASSYERVNSPLHF.

V is TRBV29-1 and J is TRBJ2-7; 9 bases map to TRBD2. The germline CDR1 and CDR2 sequences are SQVTM and ANQGSEA. The CDR3 is 16 residues long. J lost 7 bases, V lost 1 base, and 14 bases had no gene match. The CDR3 loop reads CSVEGAGGRSYNEQYF. The CDR3, as DNA: TGCAGCGTTGAAGGAGCGGGAGGCCGGTCCTACAATGAGCAGTACTTC.

The sample holds a few counts of this clonotype. V usage is TRBV12-3 or TRBV12-4 and J usage is TRBJ1-5, with 8 bases that match TRBD1. Trimming cost V 6 bases and J 13 bases; bases outside gene matches: 8. This CDR3 has 12 amino acids. The CDR3 spells CASSLQQGVQHF. The CDR3 DNA is TGTGCCAGCAGCCTACAACAGGGGGTTCAGCATTTT.

The V and J genes are TRBV6-2 or TRBV6-3 and TRBJ1-2; D unclear. Between the trimmed V and J ends, which lost 6 bases and 4 bases, there was a span of 15 bases. The germline CDR1 and CDR2 sequences are MNHEY and SVGEGT. The CDR3 is made up of 14 amino acids. CDR3 sequence reads: CASSRPGRIYGYTF. In DNA form, the CDR3 reads TGTGCCAGCAGCCGACCCGGACGCATCTATGGCTACACCTTC.

The chain combines TRBV6-6 with TRBJ1-2, with D possibly being TRBD1 (5 bases). The CDR3 extends over 16 amino acids. V lost 7 bases and J lost 5, with 23 bases in between. The germline V gene has CDR1 MNHNY and CDR2 SVGAGI (reference sequence). The CDR3 coding sequence is TGTGCCAGCAACCAGATAGGGACCGGGGATTGGTATGGCTACACCTTC. Translated: CASNQIGTGDWYGYTF.

This chain links TRBV6-1 with TRBJ1-2; D call uncertain. V shed 2 bases and J shed 7 bases, with 11 bases lying between them. Germline values: CDR1 MNHNS, CDR2 SASEGT. The CDR3 spans 13 residues. CDR3 nucleotide sequence: TGTGCCAGCAGTGAACTCGGCTTAAGTGGCTACACCTTC. Translating gives CASSELGLSGYTF.

V and J are TRBV27 and TRBJ1-1; D is ambiguous. Germline V gene sequence: CDR1 MNHEY, CDR2 SMNVEV (reference sequence). The CDR3 length is 14 residues. Trimming removed 3 bases at V and 1 base at J, with 9 bases between. For the CDR3, the DNA is TGTGCCAGCAGTTTGGGCCCAAAGAACACTGAAGCTTTCTTT. Protein: CASSLGPKNTEAFF.

The chain uses TRBV7-9 and TRBJ2-4; the D gene is possibly TRBD2 (5 bases). The V end was cut by 5 bases, the J end by 8 bases, with 16 bases between. Germline lookup yields CDR1 SEHNR and CDR2 FQNEAQ (reference sequence). This CDR3 is 14 amino acids long. The CDR3 loop is CASSVEGRGHIQYF. CDR3 nucleotide sequence: TGTGCCAGCAGCGTAGAAGGTAGAGGGCACATTCAGTACTTC.

The CDR3 region has the DNA TGTGCCAGCAGCCAGACGGCTGTCGGGGAGCTGTTTTTT. This encodes CASSQTAVGELFF. This chain links TRBV7-2 with TRBJ2-2; D gene ambiguous. Deletions cut 5 bases from V and 7 bases from J, with 11 bases between. There are 13 residues in the CDR3. CDR1 is SGHTA, CDR2 FQGNSA, per germline. The full variable domain, in which reference TRBV7-2 and TRBJ2-2 provide the parts outside the CDR3, is GAGVSQSPSNKVTEKGKDVELRCDPISGHTALYWYRQSLGQGLEFLIYFQGNSAPDKSGLPSDRFSAERTGGSVSTLTIQRTQQEDSAVYLCASSQTAVGELFFGEGSRLTVL.

Concerning this clonotype: The junction does not match germline at one end; this may be a read error. CDR3 in amino acids: CTSSLGTSSPYEQYF. The CDR3 nucleotides are TGTACCAGCAGCTTGGGGACTAGCTCTCCCTACGAGCAGTACTTC. The V and J genes are TRBV7-9 and TRBJ2-7, with 9 bases matching TRBD2. The V gene's germline CDR1 is SEHNR and CDR2 FQNEAQ (reference sequence). This CDR3 has 15 residues.

This clonotype has ten or more counts. The genes are TRBV25-1 and TRBJ1-1; D may be TRBD1 (5 bases). The V gene lost 0 bases and the J gene lost 7 bases, with 12 bases spanning the gap. CDR1 is MGHDK, CDR2 SYGVNS, per germline. The CDR3 runs 14 residues. The DNA for the CDR3 is TGTGCCAGCAGTGAATATACCGGGGGGAATGAAGCTTTCTTT. Protein product: CASSEYTGGNEAFF.

The chain couples TRBV6-5 to TRBJ2-5; TRBD2 aligns across 7 bases. The CDR3 runs to 17 residues. V trimming: 4 bases; J trimming: 3 bases; junction bases outside the gene matches: 14. Germline CDR1 is MNHEY and CDR2 is SVGAGI. CDR3 bases: TGTGCCAGCAGTTTTCTTATGGGGAGCGGGACGAAAGAGACCCAGTACTTC. Residues: CASSFLMGSGTKETQYF.

This clonotype has a handful of counts. The V call is TRBV12-3 or TRBV12-4, the J call TRBJ1-5, with 9 bases aligning to TRBD1. This CDR3 region has 18 residues. The ends lost 4 bases at V and 3 bases at J; junction bases unmatched: 13. The CDR3: CASSYYDRGLWVNQPQHF. For the CDR3, the DNA is TGTGCCAGCAGTTACTACGACAGGGGGTTGTGGGTCAATCAGCCCCAGCATTTT.

This clonotype turned up a few times. This sequence joins TRBV27 and TRBJ2-3, with D tentatively TRBD2 (5 bases). This CDR3 is 17 amino acids long. With 5 bases removed from V and 0 bases from J, the gap between germline ends came to 18 bases. Germline CDR1 MNHEY, CDR2 SMNVEV (reference sequence). The CDR3 DNA reads as TGTGCCAGCAGTCCGCCGGGAATTAGTAGGAGCACAGATACGCAGTATTTT. Residues: CASSPPGISRSTDTQYF.

The chain employs TRBV6-2 or TRBV6-3 and TRBJ1-5; 7 bases are shared with TRBD1. V trimming: 6 bases; J trimming: 2 bases; junction bases outside the gene matches: 7. Germline CDR1 and CDR2: MNHEY and SVGEGT. CDR3 size: 15 residues. The CDR3 is CASRSGGLGNQPQHF. CDR3 bases: TGTGCCAGCAGGTCAGGGGGTTTAGGCAATCAGCCCCAGCATTTT.

This clonotype showed up many times. The rearrangement links TRBV20-1 to TRBJ1-2; D ambiguous. V lost 3 bases to trimming and J lost 4 bases, with 6 bases between them. From germline, CDR1 is DFQATT and CDR2 SNEGSKA (reference sequence). CDR3 length: 11 amino acids. The CDR3 nucleotides read TGCAGTGCTAGCGGGTCCTATGGCTACACCTTC. It is translated as CSASGSYGYTF.

The chain employs TRBV27 and TRBJ2-7; 9 bases fit TRBD2. The germline V gene encodes CDR1 MNHEY and CDR2 SMNVEV (reference sequence). The CDR3 is 15 residues long. Trimming cost V 3 bases and J 7 bases; bases outside gene matches: 10. CDR3 nucleotide sequence: TGTGCCAGCAGTTTTGTAGCGGGAGTTTACAATGAGCAGTACTTC. Translated: CASSFVAGVYNEQYF.

V is TRBV2 and J is TRBJ2-1; D may be TRBD1 (6 bases). The closer fit of TRBJ2-7 to the DNA end suggests the J call may be wrong. From germline, CDR1 is SNHLY and CDR2 FYNNEI. The CDR3 is 14 residues long. CDR3 in amino acids: CASSDGTNYNEQYF. CDR3 in DNA: TGTGCCAGCAGTGACGGGACAAACTACAATGAGCAGTACTTC.

V gene TRBV21-1 combines with J gene TRBJ2-1; TRBD2 is the table's D call, not checked against the DNA. TRBV21-1 is marked as a pseudogene. This CDR3 spans 19 amino acids. For the CDR3, the DNA is TGTGCCAGCAGCCCCGGAGGGAACGTAGAGGGGCGCTCCTACAATGAGCAGTTCTTC. Residues: CASSPGGNVEGRSYNEQFF.

This sequence joins TRBV7-2 and TRBJ1-6; 8 nucleotides line up with TRBD1. Trimming took 5 bases from V and 7 from J; bases not matched to a gene: 4. The CDR3 runs 14 residues. In germline, CDR1 is SGHTA, CDR2 FQGNSA. Here the CDR3 reads CASSGQGGNSPLHF. As DNA, the CDR3 is TGTGCCAGCAGCGGACAGGGTGGCAATTCACCCCTCCACTTT.